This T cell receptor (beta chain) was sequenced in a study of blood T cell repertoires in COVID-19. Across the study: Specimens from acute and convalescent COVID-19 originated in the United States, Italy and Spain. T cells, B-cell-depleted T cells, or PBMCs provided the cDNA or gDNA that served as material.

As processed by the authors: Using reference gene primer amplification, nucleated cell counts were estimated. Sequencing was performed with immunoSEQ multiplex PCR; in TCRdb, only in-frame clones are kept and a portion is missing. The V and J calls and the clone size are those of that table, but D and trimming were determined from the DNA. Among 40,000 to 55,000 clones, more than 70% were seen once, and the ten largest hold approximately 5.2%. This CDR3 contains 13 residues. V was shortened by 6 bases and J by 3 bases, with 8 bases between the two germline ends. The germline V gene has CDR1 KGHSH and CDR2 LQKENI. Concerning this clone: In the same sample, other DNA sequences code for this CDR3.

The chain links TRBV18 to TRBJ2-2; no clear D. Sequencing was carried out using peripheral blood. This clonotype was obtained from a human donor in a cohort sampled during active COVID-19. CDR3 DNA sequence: TGTGCCAGCTCCCCCCGGGACACCGGGGAGCTGTTTTTT. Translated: CASSPRDTGELFF.